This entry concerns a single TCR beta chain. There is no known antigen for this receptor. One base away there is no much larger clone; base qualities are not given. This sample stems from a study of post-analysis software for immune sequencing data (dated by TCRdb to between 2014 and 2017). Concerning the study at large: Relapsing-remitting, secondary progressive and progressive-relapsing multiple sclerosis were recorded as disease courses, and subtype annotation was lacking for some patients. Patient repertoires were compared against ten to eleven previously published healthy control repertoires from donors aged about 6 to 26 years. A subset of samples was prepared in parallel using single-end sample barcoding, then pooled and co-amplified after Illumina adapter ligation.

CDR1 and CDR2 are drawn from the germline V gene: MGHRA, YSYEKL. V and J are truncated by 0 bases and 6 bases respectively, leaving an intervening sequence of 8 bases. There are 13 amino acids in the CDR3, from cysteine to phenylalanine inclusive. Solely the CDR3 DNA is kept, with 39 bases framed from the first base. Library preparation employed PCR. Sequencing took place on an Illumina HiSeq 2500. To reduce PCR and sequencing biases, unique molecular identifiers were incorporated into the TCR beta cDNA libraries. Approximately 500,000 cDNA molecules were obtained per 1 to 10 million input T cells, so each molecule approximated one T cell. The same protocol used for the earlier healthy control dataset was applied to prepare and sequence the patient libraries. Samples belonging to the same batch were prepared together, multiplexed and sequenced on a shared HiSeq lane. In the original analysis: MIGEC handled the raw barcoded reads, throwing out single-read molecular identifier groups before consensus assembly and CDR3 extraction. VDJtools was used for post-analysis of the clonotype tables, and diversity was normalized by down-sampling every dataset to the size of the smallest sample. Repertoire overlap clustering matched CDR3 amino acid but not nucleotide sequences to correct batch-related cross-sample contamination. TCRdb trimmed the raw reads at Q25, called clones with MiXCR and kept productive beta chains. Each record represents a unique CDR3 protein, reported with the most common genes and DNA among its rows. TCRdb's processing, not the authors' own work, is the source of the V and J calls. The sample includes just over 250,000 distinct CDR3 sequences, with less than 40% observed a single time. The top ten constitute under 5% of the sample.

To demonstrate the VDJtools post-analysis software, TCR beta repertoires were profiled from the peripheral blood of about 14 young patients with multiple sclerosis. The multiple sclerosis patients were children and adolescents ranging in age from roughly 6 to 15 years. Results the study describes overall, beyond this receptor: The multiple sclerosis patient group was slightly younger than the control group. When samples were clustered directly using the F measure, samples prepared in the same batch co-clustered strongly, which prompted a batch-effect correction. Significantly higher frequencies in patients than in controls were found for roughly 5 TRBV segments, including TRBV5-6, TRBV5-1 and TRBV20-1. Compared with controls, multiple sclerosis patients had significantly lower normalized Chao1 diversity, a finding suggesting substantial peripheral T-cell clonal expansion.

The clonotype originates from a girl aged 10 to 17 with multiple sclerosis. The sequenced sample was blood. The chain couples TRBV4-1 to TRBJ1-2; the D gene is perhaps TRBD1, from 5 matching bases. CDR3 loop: CASSQDWGNGYTF. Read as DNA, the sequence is TGCGCCAGCAGCCAAGATTGGGGGAATGGCTACACCTTC.